Sequencing of this T cell receptor beta chain was carried out in a study of beta chain features in type 1 diabetes. Study observations and caveats: VDJ junctions from type 1 diabetes patients carried fewer insertions and larger deletions.

CDR1 is SGHVS, CDR2 FNYEAQ, per germline. Losses at the gene ends were 5 bases for V and 5 bases for J; bases not matched to a gene: 12. This CDR3 is built from 16 residues. On this clone: Its antigen remains unknown.

Sequencing targeted expressed TCRB transcripts, as all isolated RNA had been reverse transcribed. Produced via immunoSEQ multiplex PCR; TCRdb's table is partial and in-frame only. The table shows a few hundred thousand clones, with 15% to 20% occurring only once. The sample comprised naive CD4+ T cells from blood. This receptor was taken from a woman aged 18-30 years in good health. V is TRBV7-6 and J is TRBJ2-5; TRBD1 agrees at 9 bases. The CDR3 protein is CASSLRRDRDYETQYF. The CDR3 DNA sequence: TGTGCCAGCAGCCTCCGGCGGGACAGGGATTACGAGACCCAGTACTTC.